This T cell receptor beta chain was recovered during a study of human T cells and chemical hapten exposure (TCRdb year 2021). Background on the whole study: For sensitization, 2% DPC in acetone was applied to a 2 cm by 2 cm area of upper inner arm skin. Throughout the roughly 24-week study period, patients were also given weekly therapeutic DPC doses on the scalp. Patch tests used Finn chambers with 0.01% DPC on the upper back, scored after 6 days by International Contact Dermatitis Research Group standards. Most of the patients in the cohort were female, and the cohort covered alopecia areata with under or over 50% scalp involvement, alopecia totalis and alopecia universalis. Libraries were pooled for sequencing, and per-sample TCR yields varied mainly because of small differences in library volumes within the pool. The study tracked peripheral blood TCR repertoire changes in vivo during primary and secondary sensitization to the hapten diphenylcyclopropenone (DPC) in alopecia patients. Blood was sampled from patients pre-sensitization (week 0) and at 2, 6 and about 24 weeks after DPC sensitization. Around 30 alopecia patients provided blood for TCR sequencing at one to four time points (pre-sensitization, 2, 6 and 24 weeks).

This clonotype was recorded a few times. Its target antigen remains unknown. No much larger clone is present one base from it, and per-base qualities are unavailable. The CDR3, cysteine through phenylalanine, is 14 amino acids long. This entry keeps only the CDR3 DNA: 42 bases, framed from base 1. A distance of 9 bases separates the germline ends of V and J, which lose 6 bases and 0 bases respectively. The germline V gene (reference sequence) specifies DFQATT as CDR1 and SNEGSKA as CDR2. This specimen's time point label, per the study, means: patch test 2, 6 weeks after DPC sensitization. Interpreted using the paper, the treatment or condition label stands for: therapeutic diphenylcyclopropenone sensitization with weekly scalp DPC. At every patch-test visit, the blood draw took place before the patch test was put on. To be eligible, patients had to be aged 18 to 70, diagnosed with alopecia and judged suitable for DPC therapy, while pregnant patients were excluded. Total RNA was extracted from unfractionated whole blood collected in Tempus Blood RNA tubes.

Library generation was performed with RACE. This sample was sequenced with a NextSeq 500. Library preparation attached unique molecular identifiers to individual cDNA molecules for quantitative, reproducible TCR counting. Each blood RNA sample was used to sequence both TCR alpha and TCR beta chains. In the paper's pipeline: The median number of TCRs per sample was approximately 93,000, ranging from about 20,000 to 750,000. The Decombinator software suite was used to annotate the V, J and CDR3 of the TCR reads. Every sample was subsampled to the same number of TCRs (28,000) for the PS versus PT1 abundance plots. TCRs were defined as expanded if absent before sensitization and observed at least eight times at the 2-week time point. TCRdb handled the public reads itself, with Q25 trimming in fastp and clone calling in MiXCR, and kept productive beta chains. Each entry is one CDR3 protein sequence, shown with its most common DNA and genes. These V and J calls rely on TCRdb rather than the paper's analysis. Across this sample there are under 450,000 distinct CDR3 sequences, with around 6% seen only once. More than 5.5% of the sample lies in the top ten.

What the research found in general, with its limitations: Because every patient had alopecia, a presumed autoimmune disease, the patients' immune response might differ from that of healthy individuals. Expanded TCRs formed significantly more large CDR3 similarity clusters than pre-sensitization or healthy control sets, consistent with antigen-driven responses. A positive correlation was found between the number of PT1 expanded TCRs and patch test score, with significance reached at thresholds 8, 16 and 32 but not 4. No change with DPC sensitization was found in the number of TCRs above 1 in 1000 frequency, and no evidence of global repertoire structure alterations was found. Repeated subsampling changed both the strength of the expansion versus patch-test correlation and the threshold at which that correlation became significant.

The V gene is TRBV20-1 and the J gene is TRBJ2-6; a tentative D call is TRBD1 (5 bases match). The clonotype originates from a woman younger than 30 with alopecia areata. Some clones in this sample may be carry-over from other donors' samples. The source material was whole blood, sampled in connection with sensitization to the hapten diphenylcyclopropenone (DPC). The DNA is as follows: TGCAGTGCCCTCAGGGCCTCTGGGGCCAACGTCCTGACTTTC. Its product reads: CSALRASGANVLTF.